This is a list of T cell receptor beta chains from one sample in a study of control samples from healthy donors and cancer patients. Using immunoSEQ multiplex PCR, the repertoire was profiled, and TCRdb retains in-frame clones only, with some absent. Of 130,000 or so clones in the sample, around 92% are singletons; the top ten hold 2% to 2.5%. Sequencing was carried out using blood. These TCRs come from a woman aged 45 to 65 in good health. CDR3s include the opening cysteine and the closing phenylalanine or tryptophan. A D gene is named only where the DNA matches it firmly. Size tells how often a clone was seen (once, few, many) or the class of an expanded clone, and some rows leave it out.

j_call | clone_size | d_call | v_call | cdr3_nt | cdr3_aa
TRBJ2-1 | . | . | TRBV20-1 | TGCAGTGCTAGTCGGGGGCCCTCCTACAATGAGCAGTTCTTC | CSASRGPSYNEQFF
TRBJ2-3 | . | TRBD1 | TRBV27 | TGTGCCACCGCGGACAGGGAGGGCACAGATACGCAGTATTTT | CATADREGTDTQYF
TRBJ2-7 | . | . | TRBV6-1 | TGTGCCAGCAGTGAGCTATACGAGCAGTACTTC | CASSELYEQYF
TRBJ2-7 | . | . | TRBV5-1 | TGCGCCAGCAGCTTGGGAAGGGGAATAGGCTTGGACTACGAGCAGTACTTC | CASSLGRGIGLDYEQYF
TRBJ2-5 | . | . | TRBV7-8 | TGTGCCAGCAGCTCGGAAGATCGAGCGGTCGCGGTTGGGCAAGAGACCCAGTACTTC | CASSSEDRAVAVGQETQYF
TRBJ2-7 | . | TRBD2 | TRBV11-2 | TGTGCCAGCAGCTCAGAGACTAGCGCGCCCCGTGCCGAGCAGTACTTC | CASSSETSAPRAEQYF
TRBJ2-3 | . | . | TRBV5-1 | TGCGCCAGCAGCTTAGGGCAGGCCGCATATACGCAGTATTTT | CASSLGQAAYTQYF
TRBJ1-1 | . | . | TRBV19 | TGTGCCAGTAGTATACTGGGGGCGAGGGTTACTGAAGCTTTCTTT | CASSILGARVTEAFF
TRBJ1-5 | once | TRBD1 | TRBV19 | TGTGCCAGTAACCCACAGGGGTTTCAGCCCCAGCATTTT | CASNPQGFQPQHF
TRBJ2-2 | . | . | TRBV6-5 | TGTGCCAGCAGTACTAGGGGGGGAGCCGGGGAGCTGTTTTTT | CASSTRGGAGELFF
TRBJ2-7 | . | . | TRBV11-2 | TGTGCCAGCAGCCGGTTGGACAGCTCACTCTACGAGCAGTACTTC | CASSRLDSSLYEQYF
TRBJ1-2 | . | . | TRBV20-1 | TGCAGTGCTAGTGTCAGCAGTACTAACTATGGCTACACCTTC | CSASVSSTNYGYTF
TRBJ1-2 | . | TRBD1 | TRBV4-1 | TGCGCCAGCAGCCAGACACAGGGGGCGGACTATGGCTACACCTTC | CASSQTQGADYGYTF
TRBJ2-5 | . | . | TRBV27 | TGTGCCAGCAGTTTACTTTCCAGGCCGCAAGAGACCCAGTACTTC | CASSLLSRPQETQYF
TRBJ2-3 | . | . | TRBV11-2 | TGTGCCAGCAGCCATGTGGGTACGGAACGCACAGATACGCAGTATTTT | CASSHVGTERTDTQYF
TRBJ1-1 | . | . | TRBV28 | TGTGCCAGCAGTTTCAGGCTGGGGCTCACTGAAGCTTTCTTT | CASSFRLGLTEAFF
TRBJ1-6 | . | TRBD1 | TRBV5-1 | TGCGCCAGCAGCTCGTCCTCCGGGACAGATAATTCACCCCTCCACTTT | CASSSSSGTDNSPLHF
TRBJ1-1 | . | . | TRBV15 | TGTGCCACCAGCAGAGATAGGGCGGGGGCCACTGAAGCTTTCTTT | CATSRDRAGATEAFF
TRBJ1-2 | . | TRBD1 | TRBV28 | TGTGCCAGCATCTGGGGGACAGGGGCACCTTCTAACTATGGCTACACCTTC | CASIWGTGAPSNYGYTF
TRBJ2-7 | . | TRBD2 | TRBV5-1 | TGCGCCAGCAGCGCGAGCGGGAGAAAATACGAGCAGTACTTC | CASSASGRKYEQYF
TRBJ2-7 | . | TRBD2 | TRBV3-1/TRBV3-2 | TGTGCCAGCAGCGCGGGACTAGCGAACTACGAGCAGTACTTC | CASSAGLANYEQYF
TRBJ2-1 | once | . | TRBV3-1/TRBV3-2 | TGTGCCAGCAGCCAACTATCAGGGAGCTCCTACAATGAGCAGTTCTTC | CASSQLSGSSYNEQFF
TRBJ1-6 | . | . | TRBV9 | TGTGCCAGCAGCGTAGCCCCTACAGGAAATAATTCACCCCTCCACTTT | CASSVAPTGNNSPLHF
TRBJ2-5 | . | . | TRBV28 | TGTGCCAGCAGTCCCACTGTTGCCCAGACCCAGTACTTC | CASSPTVAQTQYF
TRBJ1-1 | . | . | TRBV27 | TGTGCCAGCAGGCACTCCCCCTCCCAGGGTCTATACACTGAAGCTTTCTTT | CASRHSPSQGLYTEAFF
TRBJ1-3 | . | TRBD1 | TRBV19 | TGTGCCAGTAGTATCGGGACAGGGGTTTCTGGAAACACCATATATTTT | CASSIGTGVSGNTIYF
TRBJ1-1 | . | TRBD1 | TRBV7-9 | TGTGCCAGCAGCCCTTTAACAGGGGATCGGAACACTGAAGCTTTCTTT | CASSPLTGDRNTEAFF
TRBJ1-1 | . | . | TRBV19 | TGTGCCAGTACCTTCGATGGACAGAACACTGAAGCTTTCTTT | CASTFDGQNTEAFF
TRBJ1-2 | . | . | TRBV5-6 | TGTGCCAGCAGCAGGGCTGGAAGGGGTGACTATGGCTACACCTTC | CASSRAGRGDYGYTF
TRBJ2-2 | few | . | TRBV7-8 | TGTGCCAGCAGCTCCCTTGCGGTTGCAACCGGGGAGCTGTTTTTT | CASSSLAVATGELFF
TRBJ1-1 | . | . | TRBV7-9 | TGTGCCAGCACCCCGACGCAGGGAGACACTGAAGCTTTCTTT | CASTPTQGDTEAFF
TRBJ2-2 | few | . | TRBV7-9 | TGTGCCAGCAGCTTAGGACAGTTGAACACCGGGGAGCTGTTTTTT | CASSLGQLNTGELFF
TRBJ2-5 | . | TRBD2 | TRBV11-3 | TGTGCCAGCAGCACTGGGCCAGCGGGGGGTCTCGAGACCCAGTACTTC | CASSTGPAGGLETQYF
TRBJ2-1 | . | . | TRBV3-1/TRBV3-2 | TGTGCCAGCAGCCAGTCCTGGGGGGGCCCCAATGAGCAGTTCTTC | CASSQSWGGPNEQFF
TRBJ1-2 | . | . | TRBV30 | TGTGCCTGGAGCAAAGCTACAGGGACTTATGGCTACACCTTC | CAWSKATGTYGYTF
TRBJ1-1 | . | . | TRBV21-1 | TGTGCCAGCAGCAAAGCTGTTTGGGACAGGGTTTTTGACACTGAAGCTTTCTTT | CASSKAVWDRVFDTEAFF
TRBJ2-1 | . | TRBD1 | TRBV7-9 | TGTGCCAGCAGCCACCGGGACAGGGGACAGCGGGAGTTCTTC | CASSHRDRGQREFF
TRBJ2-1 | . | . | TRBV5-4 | TGTGCCAGCAGCTCGGACAGCTACAATGAGCAGTTCTTC | CASSSDSYNEQFF
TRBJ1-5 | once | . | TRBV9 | TGTGCCAGCAGCGTAGACCCCAGCGGGGCTCAGCCCCAGCATTTT | CASSVDPSGAQPQHF
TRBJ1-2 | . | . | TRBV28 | TGTGCCAGCAGTTTAATATCCGGGAACCCTGGCTACACCTTC | CASSLISGNPGYTF
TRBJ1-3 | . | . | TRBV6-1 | TGTGCCAGCAGTGAATATAGCTCTGGAAACACCATATATTTT | CASSEYSSGNTIYF
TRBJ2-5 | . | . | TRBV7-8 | TGTGCCAGCAGCTTTAGCCATCAGGGCAGACAAGAGACCCAGTACTTC | CASSFSHQGRQETQYF
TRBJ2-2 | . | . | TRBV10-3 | TGTGCCATCAGGGCCGGGCCCCCTGGGAACACCGGGGAGCTGTTTTTT | CAIRAGPPGNTGELFF
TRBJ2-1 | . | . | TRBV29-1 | TGCAGCGTTGAGCAAAGGGCGGCCTCCTACAATGAGCAGTTCTTC | CSVEQRAASYNEQFF
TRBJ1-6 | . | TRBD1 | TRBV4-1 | TGCGCCAGCAGCCAACCCTTACAGGGGACTACTAATTCACCCCTCCACTTT | CASSQPLQGTTNSPLHF
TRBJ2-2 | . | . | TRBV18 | TGTGCCAGCTCACCGGGGAACGGGGAGCTGTTTTTT | CASSPGNGELFF
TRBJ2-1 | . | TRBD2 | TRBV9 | TGTGCCAGCAGTAGGAGCGGGGGCCACTTCTTC | CASSRSGGHFF
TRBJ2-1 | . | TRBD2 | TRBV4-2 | TGTGCCAGCAGCCAAGAGCCAGCGGGGGGACTTTACAATGAGCAGTTCTTC | CASSQEPAGGLYNEQFF
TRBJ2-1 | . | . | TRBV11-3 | TGTGCCAGCAGCTTAGATAGCAATGAGCAGTTCTTC | CASSLDSNEQFF
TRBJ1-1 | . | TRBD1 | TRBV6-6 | TGTGCCAGCAGCGGACAGGTAACCACTGAAGCTTTCTTT | CASSGQVTTEAFF
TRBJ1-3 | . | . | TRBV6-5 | TGTGCCAGCAGTTATAATCCAGGGATAGGAAACACCATATATTTT | CASSYNPGIGNTIYF
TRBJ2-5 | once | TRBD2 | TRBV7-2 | TGTGCCAGCACGACTAGCGGTGGGGAGACCCAGTACTTC | CASTTSGGETQYF
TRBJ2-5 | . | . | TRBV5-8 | TGTGCCAGCAGCCCCTCGGGCCGAGACCAGTACTTC | CASSPSGRDQYF
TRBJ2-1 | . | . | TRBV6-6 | TGTGCCAGCAGTTCCCCACCGAGGGGAAATGAGCAGTTCTTC | CASSSPPRGNEQFF
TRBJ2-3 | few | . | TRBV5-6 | TGTGCCAGCAGGGTGGGGGCCGAAGATACGCAGTATTTT | CASRVGAEDTQYF
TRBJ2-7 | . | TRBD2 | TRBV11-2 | TGTGCCAGCAGCTTAGGGGGTCTAGCGGGGGCCCGGAGCTCCTACGAGCAGTACTTC | CASSLGGLAGARSSYEQYF
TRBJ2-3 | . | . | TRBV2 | TGTGCCAGCAGTGCGGGGGAACGCACAGATACGCAGTATTTT | CASSAGERTDTQYF
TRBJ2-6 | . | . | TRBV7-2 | TGTGCCAGCAGCTTATCAGGCTCTGGGGCCAACGTCCTGACTTTC | CASSLSGSGANVLTF